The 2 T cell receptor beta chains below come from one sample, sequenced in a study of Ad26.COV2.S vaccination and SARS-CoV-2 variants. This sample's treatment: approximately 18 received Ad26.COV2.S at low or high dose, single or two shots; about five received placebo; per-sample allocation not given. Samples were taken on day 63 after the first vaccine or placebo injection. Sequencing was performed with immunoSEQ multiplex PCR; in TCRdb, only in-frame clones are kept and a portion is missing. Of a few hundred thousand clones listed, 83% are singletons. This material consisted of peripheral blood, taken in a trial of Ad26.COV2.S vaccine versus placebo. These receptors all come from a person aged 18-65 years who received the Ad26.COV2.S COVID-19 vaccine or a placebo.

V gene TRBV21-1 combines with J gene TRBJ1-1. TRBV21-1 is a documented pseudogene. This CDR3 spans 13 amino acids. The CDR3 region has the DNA TGTGCCAGCAGCGTAAAGGGTATCCTAGAAGCTTTCTTT. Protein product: CASSVKGILEAFF.

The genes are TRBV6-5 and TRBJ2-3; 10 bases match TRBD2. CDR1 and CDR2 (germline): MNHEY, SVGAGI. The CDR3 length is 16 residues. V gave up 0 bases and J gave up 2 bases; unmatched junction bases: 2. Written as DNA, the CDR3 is TGTGCCAGCAGTTACTCAGCGGGGGGGCTCACAGATACGCAGTATTTT. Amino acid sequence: CASSYSAGGLTDTQYF.